This passage covers 14 T cell receptor beta chains from one sample sequenced in a study of blood T cell repertoires in COVID-19. Assay used: immunoSEQ multiplex PCR; TCRdb lists only in-frame clones, some missing. The data hold roughly 280,000 clones, with around nine tenths observed a single time. Source material: peripheral blood. The source is an older woman with COVID-19, enrolled during active disease.

The chain employs TRBV20-1 and TRBJ2-7, with D perhaps TRBD2 (6 bases). The germline V gene encodes CDR1 DFQATT and CDR2 SNEGSKA (reference sequence). Trimming took off 3 bases at V and 4 bases at J, with 7 bases between the two ends. The CDR3 has 11 residues. The CDR3 coding sequence is TGCAGTGCTAGCGGGAGATACGAGCAGTACTTC. Translation: CSASGRYEQYF.

The chain combines TRBV28 with TRBJ2-7; a possible D gene is TRBD2 (5 bases). The CDR3 is 14 amino acids. V lost 1 base and J lost 1, with 8 bases in between. Germline assignment: CDR1 MDHEN and CDR2 SYDVKM. The CDR3 loop reads CASSLLTGSYEQYF. The CDR3 nucleotides are TGTGCCAGCAGTTTATTGACGGGGTCCTACGAGCAGTACTTC. Filled out from reference TRBV28 and TRBJ2-7, the complete variable domain reads DVKVTQSSRYLVKRTGEKVFLECVQDMDHENMFWYRQDPGLGLRLIYFSYDVKMKEKGDIPEGYSVSREKKERFSLILESASTNQTSMYLCASSLLTGSYEQYFGPGTRLTVT.

The V call is TRBV29-1, the J call TRBJ1-5, with D perhaps TRBD1 (6 bases). V gave up 3 bases and J gave up 6 bases, with 12 bases separating them. Germline lookup yields CDR1 SQVTM and CDR2 ANQGSEA. The CDR3 consists of 13 residues. CDR3: CSVDVGGGQPQHF. The DNA of the CDR3 is TGCAGCGTTGATGTAGGGGGTGGTCAGCCCCAGCATTTT.

The chain employs TRBV30 and TRBJ2-5; a weak D match, TRBD2 (6 bases). V lost 4 bases and J lost 7, with 19 bases in between. There are 14 residues in the CDR3. Germline V gene sequence: CDR1 GTSNPN, CDR2 SVGIG (reference sequence). Here the CDR3 DNA reads TGTGCCTGGACTGTCGGCCTAGCGACGGGGACCCAGTACTTC. Translation gives CAWTVGLATGTQYF.

V is TRBV19 and J is TRBJ1-5; D is undetermined. Between the trimmed V and J ends, which lost 3 bases and 2 bases, there was a span of 8 bases. The CDR3 consists of 14 residues. Germline-derived CDR1 and CDR2 are LNHDA and SQIVND (reference sequence). The CDR3 sequence is CASSIEGGNQPQHF. The CDR3 region has the DNA TGTGCCAGTAGTATCGAGGGCGGCAATCAGCCCCAGCATTTT.

This clone has a single count. The chain has TRBV4-2 and TRBJ1-4; maybe TRBD1 (5 bases). The CDR3 is 15 residues long. V lost 4 bases to trimming and J lost 7 bases, with 16 bases between them. Germline CDR1 and CDR2: LGHNA and YNFKEQ. CDR3 residues: CASSLTRGKVEKLFF. DNA of the CDR3: TGTGCCAGCAGCCTAACCCGGGGGAAGGTTGAAAAACTGTTTTTT.

This clone was counted a single time. The chain joins TRBV7-8 to TRBJ1-5, with D maybe TRBD1 (6 bases). This CDR3 contains 14 residues. The V end lost 1 base, the J end lost 5 bases, and 9 bases lay between the germline ends. CDR1 and CDR2 (germline): SGHVS, FQNEAQ. CDR3 sequence reads: CASSLDGGDQPQHF. The CDR3 region has the DNA TGTGCCAGCAGCTTAGATGGGGGCGATCAGCCCCAGCATTTT. The full variable domain, its missing parts supplied by reference TRBV7-8 and TRBJ1-5, is GAGVSQSPRYKVAKRGQDVALRCDPISGHVSLFWYQQALGQGPEFLTYFQNEAQLDKSGLPSDRFFAERPEGSVSTLKIQRTQQEDSAVYLCASSLDGGDQPQHFGDGTRLSIL.

This chain uses TRBV24-1 with TRBJ2-5; D not resolved. The CDR3 extends over 14 amino acids. Trimming cost V 3 bases and J 2 bases, with 9 bases left between them. CDR1 is KGHDR and CDR2 is SFDVKD in the germline V gene. The CDR3 DNA reads TGTGCCACCAGTGATACTCTCCGGCAAGAGACCCAGTACTTC. This codes for CATSDTLRQETQYF.

This clone was seen just once. The chain employs TRBV30 and TRBJ2-7; 9 bases line up with TRBD1. The CDR3 extends over 16 amino acids. Trimming at V came to 3 bases and at J to 5 bases, leaving 14 bases not matched to a gene. In germline, CDR1 is GTSNPN, CDR2 SVGIG (reference sequence). CDR3 region: CAWSITGGTGSNEQYF. The CDR3 DNA reads as TGTGCCTGGAGCATCACCGGTGGGACAGGGTCTAACGAGCAGTACTTC.

CDR3 amino acids: CASSFSTSGRQETQYF. The CDR3 DNA reads TGCGCCAGCAGCTTCAGCACTAGCGGAAGACAAGAGACCCAGTACTTC. The chain employs TRBV5-1 and TRBJ2-5, with TRBD2 identical over 8 bases. Germline V CDR1 and CDR2: SGHRS, YFSETQ. This CDR3 contains 16 residues. V shed 2 bases, J shed 2 bases, and the junction held 8 bases outside the gene matches.

This clone has a single count. The chain links TRBV19 to TRBJ2-6; 7 nucleotides agree with TRBD2. V lost 7 bases, J lost 4 bases, and 10 bases stayed unmatched. The length of the CDR3 is 16 residues. CDR1 LNHDA and CDR2 SQIVND come from the germline V gene (reference sequence). The CDR3 DNA reads as TGTGCCAGTACTAGCGGTCGGCAGGGCGGGGCCAACGTCCTGACTTTC. It yields the protein CASTSGRQGGANVLTF.

The chain combines TRBV11-3 with TRBJ2-1; no clear D. Germline loops: CDR1 SGHNT, CDR2 YENEEA. Trimming left V 6 bases short and J 8 bases short, with 17 bases between. This CDR3 is built from 14 residues. CDR3: CASRPNGSVHEQFF. The CDR3 nucleotides are TGTGCCAGCAGGCCCAACGGGTCGGTACATGAGCAGTTCTTC. The full variable domain, its missing parts supplied by reference TRBV11-3 and TRBJ2-1, is EAGVVQSPRYKIIEKKQPVAFWCNPISGHNTLYWYLQNLGQGPELLIRYENEEAVDDSQLPKDRFSAERLKGVDSTLKIQPAELGDSAVYLCASRPNGSVHEQFFGPGTRLTVL.

The V and J genes are TRBV28 and TRBJ1-6; a weak D match, TRBD1 (6 bases). Trimming stripped 1 base from V and 5 bases from J, with 6 bases between. The CDR3 totals 14 residues. In germline, CDR1 is MDHEN, CDR2 SYDVKM. The CDR3 bases are TGTGCCAGCAGTTTATACAGGGATAATTCACCCCTCCACTTT. Its translation is CASSLYRDNSPLHF.

The chain carries TRBV4-2 and TRBJ1-3; 7 bases are shared with TRBD1. Germline CDR1 and CDR2: LGHNA and YNFKEQ. After removal of 0 bases from V and 2 bases from J, the junction contained 13 bases not matched to a gene. The CDR3 covers 19 residues. The CDR3 here is CASSQDYKHRGGAGNTIYF. In nucleotides, the CDR3 is TGTGCCAGCAGCCAAGACTACAAACACAGGGGAGGAGCTGGAAACACCATATATTTT.